The 7 T cell receptor beta chains reported below all come from one sample, sequenced in a study of T-cell memory formation after mild COVID-19. Using its own MiXCR run on the 5' RACE reads, TCRdb lists one record per CDR3 protein. The sample has about 390,000 distinct CDR3 sequences, approximately 15% seen once; the top ten hold 20% to 25%. The sample taken for sequencing was PBMCs or a T cell subset sorted from them (not recorded which). All receptors derive from a young man who had mild COVID-19 (a few samples of this study predate the infection). Cell type and time point are not known.

V usage is TRBV6-9 and J usage is TRBJ1-1, with D possibly being TRBD1 (6 bases). The ends were cut back, 7 bases at V and 3 bases at J, with 15 bases in the middle. The germline V gene encodes CDR1 MNHGY and CDR2 SVAAGI. The CDR3 contains 14 residues. The CDR3 spells CASIAQGLDTEAFF. The CDR3 bases are TGTGCCAGCATCGCACAGGGACTAGACACTGAAGCTTTCTTT.

V usage is TRBV6-1 and J usage is TRBJ1-4; D is possibly TRBD1 (5 bases). The germline V gene has CDR1 MNHNS and CDR2 SASEGT. V was shortened by 0 bases and J by 2 bases, with 7 bases between the two germline ends. CDR3 length: 15 residues. This chain's CDR3 is CASSEAEGTNEKLFF. The CDR3 coding sequence is TGTGCCAGCAGTGAAGCGGAGGGGACTAATGAAAAACTGTTTTTT.

The chain's CDR3 is CASSPHGGRTDTQYF. The CDR3, as DNA: TGTGCCAGCAGCCCTCACGGGGGTAGGACAGATACGCAGTATTTT. V is TRBV5-5 and J is TRBJ2-3; a weak D match, TRBD2 (6 bases). CDR3 length: 15 residues. CDR1 and CDR2 (germline): SGHKS, YYEKEE (reference sequence). V was pared by 4 bases and J by 3 bases, with 15 bases between.

Ten or more counts support this clonotype. CDR3 in amino acids: CASSLGGAPTDTQYF. CDR3 DNA sequence: TGCGCCAGCAGCTTGGGCGGGGCCCCCACAGATACGCAGTATTTT. The chain couples TRBV5-1 to TRBJ2-3; TRBD2 might be the D (6 bases). Between the trimmed V and J ends, which lost 0 bases and 2 bases, there was a span of 10 bases. The CDR3 totals 15 residues. In germline, CDR1 is SGHRS, CDR2 YFSETQ.

CDR3 sequence: CASSLRGLGTNSPLHF. Written as DNA, the CDR3 is TGTGCCAGCAGCTTAAGAGGGTTGGGAACTAATTCACCCCTCCACTTT. The chain combines TRBV7-2 with TRBJ1-6; the D is unclear. The V gene's germline CDR1 is SGHTA and CDR2 FQGNSA. Between the trimmed V and J ends, which lost 2 bases and 6 bases, there was a span of 14 bases. CDR3 size: 16 residues.

The chain employs TRBV7-9 and TRBJ2-7; TRBD2 aligns across 9 bases. The V and J ends lost 4 bases and 4 bases, in that order; junction bases with no gene match: 8. Germline V CDR1 and CDR2: SEHNR, FQNEAQ (reference sequence). This CDR3 spans 15 amino acids. The DNA for the CDR3 is TGTGCCAGCAGCTCCTGGACTAGCGCGGGGTACGAGCAGTACTTC. It is translated as CASSSWTSAGYEQYF.

This rearrangement joins TRBV6-2 or TRBV6-3 to TRBJ1-1, with a weak D call TRBD1 (5 bases). Per germline, CDR1 MNHEY and CDR2 SVGEGT. Deletions cut 2 bases from V and 1 base from J, with 14 bases between. There are 16 residues in the CDR3. CDR3 nucleotides: TGTGCCAGCAGTTACCCCCTGGGGCAAACGAACACTGAAGCTTTCTTT. Protein: CASSYPLGQTNTEAFF.